These 21 T cell receptor beta chains originate from one sample sequenced in a study of blood T cell repertoires in COVID-19. The assay was immunoSEQ multiplex PCR, and TCRdb's table has in-frame clones only and misses some. Altogether about 250,000 clones are present, 87% being singletons, with the ten largest covering 3%. The source material was peripheral blood. These receptors were obtained from a man aged 18 to 29 with active or convalescent COVID-19.

The rearrangement joins TRBV24-1 to TRBJ2-5; a possible D gene is TRBD1 (5 bases). V was pared by 5 bases and J by 4 bases, with 13 bases between. The CDR3 totals 14 residues. The V gene's germline CDR1 is KGHDR and CDR2 SFDVKD. The CDR3 is CATSAAGPPETQYF. The DNA of the CDR3 is TGTGCCACCAGTGCGGCAGGGCCCCCAGAGACCCAGTACTTC.

This rearrangement joins TRBV29-1 to TRBJ2-5; 7 nucleotides align to TRBD2. The CDR3 is 13 residues long. The germline V gene has CDR1 SQVTM and CDR2 ANQGSEA. The DNA of the CDR3 is TGCAGTACCGGTGCTAGCGGACAAGAGACCCAGTACTTC. Translated, it gives CSTGASGQETQYF.

CDR3 amino acids: CASSLLVSGGPVTDTQYF. CDR3 sequence (DNA): TGTGCCAGCAGTTTGTTGGTTAGCGGGGGGCCGGTCACAGATACGCAGTATTTT. This sequence joins TRBV27 and TRBJ2-3, with 10 bases lining up with TRBD2. The CDR3 totals 18 residues. J was trimmed by 2 bases and V by 3 bases; bases with no gene match: 11. Germline lookup yields CDR1 MNHEY and CDR2 SMNVEV (reference sequence).

The chain recombines TRBV30 with TRBJ1-5; no clear D gene. This CDR3 spans 15 amino acids. CDR1 and CDR2 (germline): GTSNPN, SVGIG (reference sequence). Trimming left V 0 bases short and J 2 bases short, with 11 bases between. The chain's CDR3 is CAWSVSGTRNQPQHF. DNA for the CDR3: TGTGCCTGGAGTGTAAGCGGAACCCGCAATCAGCCCCAGCATTTT.

A single count supports this clone. The chain joins TRBV19 to TRBJ1-2, with TRBD1 matching 7 bases. Germline V gives CDR1 LNHDA, CDR2 SQIVND (reference sequence). This CDR3 has 12 residues. Germline trimming cut 10 bases from V and 6 bases from J; bases unmatched to any gene: 8. The CDR3 bases are TGTGCCACGCAATTGACAGGGCATGGCTACACCTTC. Protein: CATQLTGHGYTF.

This rearrangement joins TRBV18 to TRBJ1-1; weak D call: TRBD1 (5 bases). This CDR3 region has 13 residues. Per the germline V gene, CDR1 is KGHSH and CDR2 is LQKENI. Trimming took 4 bases from V and 2 from J, leaving 8 bases between them. The CDR3 region is CASSQGLNTEAFF. The CDR3 region has the DNA TGTGCCAGCTCACAGGGACTAAACACTGAAGCTTTCTTT. Full variable domain (remainder filled in from reference TRBV18 and TRBJ1-1): NAGVMQNPRHLVRRRGQEARLRCSPMKGHSHVYWYRQLPEEGLKFMVYLQKENIIDESGMPKERFSAEFPKEGPSILRIQQVVRGDSAAYFCASSQGLNTEAFFGQGTRLTVV.

The rearrangement uses TRBV5-5 and TRBJ1-6; D might be TRBD1 (6 bases). Germline loops: CDR1 SGHKS, CDR2 YYEKEE (reference sequence). This CDR3 region has 15 residues. V was clipped by 4 bases and J by 4 bases, with 12 bases between them. CDR3 loop: CASSLLTGYNSPLHF. CDR3 in DNA: TGTGCCAGCAGCCTACTGACAGGTTATAATTCACCCCTCCACTTT.

This clone was detected once. The gene calls are TRBV5-6 and TRBJ1-1; 8 positions match TRBD1. The CDR3 spans 14 residues. Germline V lookup: CDR1 SGHDT, CDR2 YYEEEE. After removal of 4 bases from V and 7 bases from J, the junction contained 9 bases not matched to a gene. The CDR3 sequence: CASSKGQGWFEAFF. DNA for the CDR3: TGTGCCAGCAGCAAAGGACAGGGTTGGTTTGAAGCTTTCTTT.

There are a few counts of this clone. The chain combines TRBV9 with TRBJ2-5; D is uncertain. This CDR3 is built from 15 residues. CDR1 and CDR2 from the germline V gene are SGDLS and YYNGEE. V was cut by 0 bases and J by 1 base, with 10 bases left in between. DNA of the CDR3: TGTGCCAGCAGCGTAGGCCGAGCAACCCAAGAGACCCAGTACTTC. This codes for CASSVGRATQETQYF.

J is TRBJ1-1 and V is TRBV12-3 or TRBV12-4; D is ambiguous. This CDR3 has 12 residues. V was clipped by 3 bases and J by 7 bases, with 9 bases between them. The DNA of the CDR3 is TGTGCCAGCAGTTTTTTAGCAGTTGAAGCTTTCTTT. Translation gives CASSFLAVEAFF.

The rearrangement uses TRBV29-1 and TRBJ1-1; D is unresolved. Trimming left V 6 bases short and J 3 bases short, with 20 bases between. Germline CDR1 is SQVTM and CDR2 is ANQGSEA. The CDR3 loop spans 15 amino acids. The CDR3 spells CSVALRGTKDTEAFF. In DNA form, the CDR3 reads TGCAGCGTCGCTTTGCGGGGAACGAAGGACACTGAAGCTTTCTTT.

This clone was seen just once. V is TRBV5-4 and J is TRBJ1-1; 7 bases match TRBD1. The V gene's germline CDR1 is SGHNT and CDR2 YYREEE (reference sequence). The J segment lost 4 bases and the V segment lost 5 bases, leaving 8 bases of the junction unmatched. The CDR3 is 14 amino acids. CDR3 bases: TGTGCCAGCAGACCCGGACAGGAATCCACTGAAGCTTTCTTT. Its translation: CASRPGQESTEAFF.

The V and J genes are TRBV18 and TRBJ2-5; 8 bases match TRBD2. CDR1 is KGHSH, CDR2 LQKENI, per germline. The ends lost 0 bases at V and 2 bases at J; junction bases unmatched: 2. The CDR3 contains 15 residues. The CDR3 protein is CASSPPASGQETQYF. Here the CDR3 DNA reads TGTGCCAGCTCACCACCGGCTAGCGGGCAAGAGACCCAGTACTTC.

V is TRBV4-3 and J is TRBJ2-3, with 11 nucleotides matching TRBD2. V was clipped by 6 bases and J by 0 bases; unmatched bases: 2. Germline CDR1 is LGHNA and CDR2 is YSLEER. The CDR3 runs 15 residues. The CDR3 loop reads CASSPSGGSTDTQYF. For the CDR3, the DNA is TGCGCCAGCAGTCCTAGCGGGGGGAGCACAGATACGCAGTATTTT.

This sequence joins TRBV19 and TRBJ1-4, with TRBD1 matching over 7 bases. CDR1 and CDR2 (germline): LNHDA, SQIVND (reference sequence). V dropped 7 bases and J dropped 7; count of bases not matched to a gene: 9. The CDR3 has 14 residues. The CDR3 reads CASTPDRWSEKLFF. The CDR3 DNA is TGTGCCAGTACCCCGGACAGGTGGAGTGAAAAACTGTTTTTT.

The chain recombines TRBV6-5 with TRBJ2-2; 11 bases align to TRBD1. The CDR3 spans 15 residues. CDR1 and CDR2 from the germline V gene are MNHEY and SVGAGI. The V segment lost 6 bases and the J segment 12 bases; nucleotides outside the gene matches: 12. CDR3 sequence reads: CASSVGQGAAGKLFF. CDR3 coding DNA: TGTGCCAGCAGCGTCGGACAGGGGGCAGCGGGGAAGCTGTTTTTT.

This chain uses TRBV5-4 with TRBJ2-1, with 9 nucleotides matching TRBD2. CDR1 is SGHNT, CDR2 YYREEE, per germline (reference sequence). The CDR3 has 15 amino acids. V lost 0 bases, J lost 8 bases, and 6 bases stayed unmatched. The CDR3 DNA is TGTGCCAGCAGCTTGGTTTTTAGCGGGAGCGATGAGCAGTTCTTC. Protein product: CASSLVFSGSDEQFF.

This clone was recorded only once. The J gene is TRBJ1-2, the V gene TRBV25-1, with D possibly being TRBD1 (6 bases). Germline loops: CDR1 MGHDK, CDR2 SYGVNS. The CDR3 spans 17 residues. V dropped 3 bases and J dropped 0 bases, with 17 bases sitting between them. CDR3 bases: TGTGCCAGCAGTGAGGGGGCAGACGCCCAGGCTAACTATGGCTACACCTTC. As protein: CASSEGADAQANYGYTF.

This clone has a single count. The rearrangement links TRBV5-6 to TRBJ1-3; no clear D gene. This CDR3 spans 13 amino acids. Germline lookup yields CDR1 SGHDT and CDR2 YYEEEE. V lost 3 bases, J lost 2 bases, and 6 bases lay in between. CDR3 loop: CASSSGPGNTIYF. CDR3 coding DNA: TGTGCCAGCAGCTCGGGTCCTGGAAACACCATATATTTT.

A single count supports this clone. The chain has TRBV3-1 (or the pseudogene TRBV3-2) and TRBJ1-1; D gene uncertain. Germline V gene lookup returns CDR1 LGHDT and CDR2 YNNKEL (reference sequence). This CDR3 comprises 14 residues. The V gene lost 7 bases and the J gene lost 1 base, with 13 bases spanning the gap. The DNA of the CDR3 is TGTGCCAGCACCCCCCTCTACGGGAACACTGAAGCTTTCTTT. Translation: CASTPLYGNTEAFF.

The chain carries TRBV28 and TRBJ2-7; 12 nucleotides align to TRBD2. CDR3 size: 15 residues. CDR1 and CDR2 from the germline V gene are MDHEN and SYDVKM. V gave up 6 bases and J gave up 3 bases; unmatched junction bases: 6. In nucleotides, the CDR3 is TGTGCCAGCAGACGCGGACTAGCGGGAATCTACGAGCAGTACTTC. It yields the protein CASRRGLAGIYEQYF.